These 27 T cell receptor beta chains were sequenced from one sample in a study of CXCR3-negative and CXCR3-positive naive CD8 T cells (dated by TCRdb to the late 2010s). Overall results and qualifications from the work: TRB CDR3s from CXCR3-positive naive cells showed higher hydrophobicity (lower Kidera factor 4), lower energy, and higher strength and volume indices than CXCR3-negative naive cells.

These receptors' targets are unknown. Sequenced on a NextSeq 550. The Human TCR Profiling Kit (MiLaboratory) was used to make UMI-labeled 5' RACE TRB cDNA libraries. TCRdb reprocessed the reads into one record per CDR3 protein sequence, lacking DNA. This sample's table contains about 98,000 distinct CDR3 sequences. The biggest ten clones account for 0.9% to 1.2% of the sample. The sample consisted of naive CXCR3+ CD8+ T cells from blood. The cell subset or site label for this specimen denotes: CD45RO-CCR7+CD27+CD95- naive CD8+ T cells expressing CXCR3 (TNR3+). These receptors all stem from a human donor in good health. Some clones in this sample may be carry-over from other donors' samples.

V and J are TRBV7-2 and TRBJ2-5; absent DNA, TCRdb's TRBD1 call cannot be checked. Germline CDR1 reads SGHTA; CDR2 reads FQGNSA. The CDR3 has 14 amino acids. The CDR3 loop is CASSDSGGKETHYF.

This rearrangement joins TRBV9 to TRBJ2-7; TCRdb names TRBD1, which stays unverified in the absence of DNA. CDR3 length: 13 amino acids. Germline V gene data show CDR1 as SGDLS and CDR2 as YYNGEE. The chain's CDR3 is CASSVAGGDEQYF.

This chain uses TRBV28 with TRBJ2-1; there is no DNA to check the TCRdb D call of TRBD2. CDR1 and CDR2 from the germline V gene are MDHEN and SYDVKM. There are 16 residues in the CDR3. CDR3 residues: CASSLCTSGGACEQFF. The full variable domain, completed using reference TRBV28 and TRBJ2-1, is DVKVTQSSRYLVKRTGEKVFLECVQDMDHENMFWYRQDPGLGLRLIYFSYDVKMKEKGDIPEGYSVSREKKERFSLILESASTNQTSMYLCASSLCTSGGACEQFFGPGTRLTVL.

The chain joins TRBV7-2 to TRBJ2-7; TCRdb picks TRBD1, but there is no DNA to check that call. The CDR3 consists of 16 residues. Germline V gene data show CDR1 as SGHTA and CDR2 as FQGNSA. The chain's CDR3 is CASSLVPGTVSGEQYF.

The chain carries TRBV28 and TRBJ2-7. The germline CDR1 and CDR2 sequences are MDHEN and SYDVKM. CDR3 size: 15 residues. CDR3 sequence reads: CASSLLSDSLYEQYF. The full variable domain, in which reference TRBV28 and TRBJ2-7 provide the parts outside the CDR3, is DVKVTQSSRYLVKRTGEKVFLECVQDMDHENMFWYRQDPGLGLRLIYFSYDVKMKEKGDIPEGYSVSREKKERFSLILESASTNQTSMYLCASSLLSDSLYEQYFGPGTRLTVT.

The gene calls are TRBV6-6 and TRBJ2-3; there is no DNA to check the TCRdb D call of TRBD1. CDR1 and CDR2 from the germline V gene are MNHNY and SVGAGI (reference sequence). The CDR3 spans 14 residues. The CDR3 reads CASSYGGAGDTQYF.

This sequence joins TRBV5-5 and TRBJ2-5. The length of the CDR3 is 15 residues. Per germline, CDR1 SGHKS and CDR2 YYEKEE (reference sequence). This chain's CDR3 is CASSVGLGYAETQYF.

V and J are TRBV2 and TRBJ2-7. The CDR3 is made up of 14 amino acids. The V gene's germline CDR1 is SNHLY and CDR2 FYNNEI. The CDR3 sequence: CASSDMGVSYEQYF.

V is TRBV4-1 and J is TRBJ2-1; TCRdb selects TRBD2, and the lack of DNA leaves this call unchecked. This CDR3 contains 16 residues. Germline lookup yields CDR1 MGHRA and CDR2 YSYEKL. The chain's CDR3 is CASSHPPSGGDDEQFF.

This chain connects TRBV7-3 to TRBJ2-3; TCRdb selects TRBD1, and the lack of DNA leaves this call unchecked. This CDR3 has 15 residues. CDR1 is SGHTA, CDR2 FQGTGA, per germline. This chain's CDR3 is CASSLTPGGGDTQYF.

This chain connects TRBV7-2 to TRBJ2-7; with no DNA, the TCRdb D assignment of TRBD2 cannot be verified. From germline, CDR1 is SGHTA and CDR2 FQGNSA. This CDR3 has 14 amino acids. This CDR3 reads CASSLGLAQYEQYF.

This chain uses TRBV19 with TRBJ2-1; the TCRdb call, TRBD1, lacks DNA for checking. CDR3 length: 16 residues. The germline CDR1 and CDR2 sequences are LNHDA and SQIVND (reference sequence). The CDR3 sequence: CASEDRDKWPYNEQFF.

The gene calls are TRBV19 and TRBJ2-1. This CDR3 has 14 residues. Germline CDR1 and CDR2: LNHDA and SQIVND (reference sequence). The CDR3 loop is CASSIVSGSNEQFF.

This chain uses TRBV29-1 with TRBJ2-1; TCRdb calls TRBD1, which cannot be checked without DNA. Germline loops: CDR1 SQVTM, CDR2 ANQGSEA. This CDR3 region has 13 residues. CDR3 loop: CSVEEGAGNEQFF.

The chain has TRBV29-1 and TRBJ2-7; TCRdb gives TRBD1 as the D gene, but with no DNA this cannot be confirmed. The CDR3 is 13 amino acids. Germline assignment: CDR1 SQVTM and CDR2 ANQGSEA. This chain's CDR3 is CSVKTGSSYEQYF.

The chain is built from TRBV7-2 and TRBJ2-7. The CDR3 loop spans 15 amino acids. CDR1 and CDR2 (germline): SGHTA, FQGNSA. The CDR3 protein is CASSLSSAGPYEQYF.

The V and J genes are TRBV14 and TRBJ2-3; the TCRdb D gene call, TRBD1, has no DNA to confirm it. The CDR3 is made up of 15 amino acids. The germline CDR1 and CDR2 sequences are SGHDN and FVKESK. CDR3 residues: CASSQKRTGSDTQYF.

The genes are TRBV29-1 and TRBJ2-1. The CDR3 length is 12 residues. Germline V gene lookup returns CDR1 SQVTM and CDR2 ANQGSEA. CDR3 amino acids: CSVEDGYNEQFF.

CDR3 region: CASHPRDRAYNEQFF. J is TRBJ2-1 and V is TRBV5-4; the D call from TCRdb, TRBD1, cannot be confirmed without DNA. Germline loops: CDR1 SGHNT, CDR2 YYREEE (reference sequence). The CDR3 loop spans 15 amino acids. Variable domain in full (rest from reference TRBV5-4 and TRBJ2-1): ETGVTQSPTHLIKTRGQQVTLRCSSQSGHNTVSWYQQALGQGPQFIFQYYREEENGRGNFPPRFSGLQFPNYSSELNVNALELDDSALYLCASHPRDRAYNEQFFGPGTRLTVL.

The chain uses TRBV12-3 or TRBV12-4 and TRBJ2-5. The CDR3 spans 12 residues. The CDR3 region is CASSLTGETQYF.

This chain links TRBV5-1 with TRBJ2-5. The CDR3 has 14 residues. Germline V gene lookup returns CDR1 SGHRS and CDR2 YFSETQ. The CDR3 loop is CASSYDGDQETQYF.

The V gene is TRBV28, the J gene TRBJ2-1; TCRdb proposes TRBD1, but this gene call is untestable without DNA. Germline values: CDR1 MDHEN, CDR2 SYDVKM. The CDR3 totals 12 residues. The CDR3 loop is CASSPPQGEQFF.

The J gene is TRBJ2-7, the V gene TRBV29-1; TCRdb's D call, TRBD1, is unchecked because there is no DNA. The CDR3 extends over 12 amino acids. Germline V lookup: CDR1 SQVTM, CDR2 ANQGSEA. This CDR3 reads CSVTGGNGEQYF.

The chain joins TRBV28 to TRBJ2-1; without DNA, the TCRdb call of TRBD2 cannot be checked. Per the germline V gene, CDR1 is MDHEN and CDR2 is SYDVKM. CDR3 length equals 12 residues. CDR3 sequence: CANSPLWGEQFF.

This rearrangement joins TRBV7-9 to TRBJ1-5; as DNA is missing, the TRBD1 call by TCRdb cannot be tested. The CDR3 is 16 residues long. The germline V gene encodes CDR1 SEHNR and CDR2 FQNEAQ (reference sequence). The CDR3 loop reads CASSAHRGESNQPQHF. The whole variable domain, remainder taken from reference TRBV7-9 and TRBJ1-5, is DTGVSQNPRHKITKRGQNVTFRCDPISEHNRLYWYRQTLGQGPEFLTYFQNEAQLEKSRLLSDRFSAERPKGSFSTLEIQRTEQGDSAMYLCASSAHRGESNQPQHFGDGTRLSIL.

This chain links TRBV20-1 with TRBJ2-7; the TCRdb D gene call, TRBD1, has no DNA to confirm it. CDR3 length equals 14 residues. Germline V gene sequence: CDR1 DFQATT, CDR2 SNEGSKA (reference sequence). The CDR3 is CSASGRDGAYEQYF.

V is TRBV7-9 and J is TRBJ2-3; TCRdb's D gene call, TRBD2, goes unchecked for lack of DNA. Germline values: CDR1 SEHNR, CDR2 FQNEAQ (reference sequence). This CDR3 is built from 15 residues. CDR3 sequence reads: CASSLTIAGSDAQYF.